Below are 20 T cell receptor beta chains sequenced from a single sample in a study of blood T cell repertoires in COVID-19. TCRdb's copy holds only in-frame clones and misses some; the assay was immunoSEQ multiplex PCR. The table has 300,000 to 350,000 clones, 88% seen once; the top ten hold approximately 0.93%. Material: PBMCs or T cells enriched from blood (not recorded which). These receptor sequences come from a woman younger than 45 who had been exposed to COVID-19.

In its sample, this clone was seen once. This chain joins TRBV7-3 and TRBJ1-6; D remains ambiguous. CDR1 SGHTA and CDR2 FQGTGA come from the germline V gene. The ends were cut back, 2 bases at V and 6 bases at J, with 5 bases in the middle. This CDR3 spans 13 amino acids. In DNA form, the CDR3 reads TGTGCCAGCAGCTTACCAGGTAATTCACCCCTCCACTTT. It translates to CASSLPGNSPLHF.

The chain has TRBV10-1 and TRBJ1-2; no clear D gene. Trimming removed 0 bases from V and 5 bases from J, with 7 bases in between. CDR3 length: 13 residues. Germline assignment: CDR1 WNHNN and CDR2 SYGVQD (reference sequence). The DNA of the CDR3 is TGCGCCAGCAGTGAGTCGGGCGGGTATGGCTACACCTTC. Amino acid sequence: CASSESGGYGYTF.

This chain connects TRBV10-1 to TRBJ2-7; TRBD2 agrees at 14 bases. CDR3 length equals 17 residues. Germline lookup yields CDR1 WNHNN and CDR2 SYGVQD (reference sequence). Losses at the gene ends were 2 bases for V and 2 bases for J; bases not matched to a gene: 5. DNA for the CDR3: TGCGCCAGCAGTGAGAGGACTAGCGGGAGGTCTGCCTACGAGCAGTACTTC. Encoded protein: CASSERTSGRSAYEQYF.

This clone was picked up one time. V and J are TRBV3-1 (or the pseudogene TRBV3-2) and TRBJ1-2; 10 positions match TRBD1. This CDR3 has 15 residues. Germline V gene lookup returns CDR1 LGHDT and CDR2 YNNKEL (reference sequence). V lost 6 bases, J lost 8 bases, and 12 bases stayed unmatched. This CDR3 is CASSPAGTGAYGYTF. CDR3 nucleotides: TGTGCCAGCAGTCCCGCTGGGACAGGGGCTTACGGCTACACCTTC.

The chain joins TRBV2 to TRBJ2-5; 16 bases align to TRBD2. V lost 8 bases, J lost 2 bases, and 11 bases stayed unmatched. Germline lookup yields CDR1 SNHLY and CDR2 FYNNEI. This CDR3 contains 18 residues. CDR3 residues: CASPKGTSGRAVQETQYF. CDR3 nucleotide sequence: TGTGCCAGCCCTAAGGGGACTAGCGGGAGGGCTGTACAAGAGACCCAGTACTTC. Together with reference TRBV2 and TRBJ2-5, the CDR3 gives the full variable domain: EPEVTQTPSHQVTQMGQEVILRCVPISNHLYFYWYRQILGQKVEFLVSFYNNEISEKSEIFDDQFSVERPDGSNFTLKIRSTKLEDSAMYFCASPKGTSGRAVQETQYFGPGTRLLVL.

This chain connects TRBV7-9 to TRBJ2-7; 7 nucleotides match TRBD1. The ends lost 5 bases at V and 4 bases at J; junction bases unmatched: 11. The length of the CDR3 is 15 residues. CDR1 and CDR2 (germline): SEHNR, FQNEAQ (reference sequence). The CDR3 spells CASSADRQGVYEQYF. CDR3 in DNA: TGTGCCAGCAGCGCCGATCGACAGGGAGTGTACGAGCAGTACTTC.

The chain carries TRBV7-6 and TRBJ2-1, with TRBD2 as a possible D gene (5 bases). CDR1 is SGHVS, CDR2 FNYEAQ, per germline. The CDR3 is 16 amino acids. Deletions cut 4 bases from V and 4 bases from J, with 17 bases between. CDR3 nucleotides: TGTGCCAGCAGCTCAGGCCTGGGAGCGGATTACAATGAGCAGTTCTTC. It codes for CASSSGLGADYNEQFF.

The V gene is TRBV9, the J gene TRBJ2-1, with 14 bases that match TRBD2. CDR1 SGDLS and CDR2 YYNGEE come from the germline V gene. The CDR3 loop spans 16 amino acids. Losses at the gene ends were 3 bases for V and 6 bases for J; bases not matched to a gene: 5. In nucleotides, the CDR3 is TGTGCCAGCAGCGGAGGACTAGCGGGAGGTAGCAATGAGCAGTTCTTC. Translating gives CASSGGLAGGSNEQFF.

CDR3 in DNA: TGTGCCAGCACAAAAGAACGGGACTCTGGAAACACCATATATTTT. Its translation: CASTKERDSGNTIYF. The chain has TRBV18 and TRBJ1-3; D is ambiguous. The ends were cut back, 8 bases at V and 0 bases at J, with 14 bases in the middle. The CDR3 is 15 residues long. Per the germline V gene, CDR1 is KGHSH and CDR2 is LQKENI. Using reference TRBV18 and TRBJ1-3 for the parts outside the CDR3, the full variable domain is NAGVMQNPRHLVRRRGQEARLRCSPMKGHSHVYWYRQLPEEGLKFMVYLQKENIIDESGMPKERFSAEFPKEGPSILRIQQVVRGDSAAYFCASTKERDSGNTIYFGEGSWLTVV.

There are a few counts of this clone. The V call is TRBV9, the J call TRBJ2-1, with 10 nucleotides matching TRBD2. Trimming took 3 bases from V and 8 from J; bases not matched to a gene: 5. Germline lookup yields CDR1 SGDLS and CDR2 YYNGEE. The CDR3 extends over 14 amino acids. The CDR3 DNA sequence: TGTGCCAGCAGCGCTAGCGGGAGTATCGATGAGCAGTTCTTC. Translation gives CASSASGSIDEQFF.

The gene calls are TRBV9 and TRBJ2-1, with 9 bases identical to TRBD2. The CDR3 has 14 amino acids. In germline, CDR1 is SGDLS, CDR2 YYNGEE. The junction had 10 bases not matched to a gene; V was cut back by 9 bases and J by 6 bases. The chain's CDR3 is CATCGGEGGNEQFF. The CDR3 DNA sequence: TGTGCCACCTGCGGGGGGGAGGGAGGCAATGAGCAGTTCTTC.

The rearrangement joins TRBV10-3 to TRBJ1-4; D is unclear. Germline V gives CDR1 ENHRY, CDR2 SYGVKD. The CDR3 extends over 12 amino acids. Trimming cost V 0 bases and J 7 bases, with 3 bases left between them. The CDR3 DNA sequence: TGTGCCATCAGTGAGTCGAGTGAAAAACTGTTTTTT. It yields the protein CAISESSEKLFF.

CDR3: CASSPSPGSSYEQYF. Written as DNA, the CDR3 is TGTGCCAGCAGCCCTTCCCCGGGAAGCTCCTACGAGCAGTACTTC. J is TRBJ2-7 and V is TRBV5-4; TRBD2 is a possible D gene (5 bases). In germline, CDR1 is SGHNT, CDR2 YYREEE (reference sequence). The CDR3 spans 15 residues. Trimming took off 4 bases at V and 0 bases at J, with 14 bases between the two ends.

This clone was found once. J is TRBJ1-5 and V is TRBV3-1 (or the pseudogene TRBV3-2); no clear D. Germline lookup yields CDR1 LGHDT and CDR2 YNNKEL (reference sequence). Trimming stripped 2 bases from V and 3 bases from J, with 8 bases between. The CDR3 runs 14 residues. CDR3 loop: CASSQRHNNQPQHF. DNA for the CDR3: TGTGCCAGCAGCCAACGACACAACAATCAGCCCCAGCATTTT.

This chain joins TRBV7-9 and TRBJ2-7, with D possibly being TRBD1 (6 bases). V lost 7 bases and J 2 bases, leaving 6 bases between the germline ends. The CDR3 sequence is 11 residues long. The germline V gene has CDR1 SEHNR and CDR2 FQNEAQ (reference sequence). The CDR3 bases are TGTGCCAGCAAGGGGGCCTACGAGCAGTACTTC. Amino acid sequence: CASKGAYEQYF.

V usage is TRBV18 and J usage is TRBJ2-1; a weak D match, TRBD2 (6 bases). The CDR3 spans 15 residues. Germline V gene sequence: CDR1 KGHSH, CDR2 LQKENI. Trimming cost V 2 bases and J 8 bases, with 16 bases left between them. The CDR3 DNA sequence: TGTGCCAGCTCACCAACCCGCGGAGGGGTCGATGAGCAGTTCTTC. Translated: CASSPTRGGVDEQFF.

The rearrangement links TRBV7-9 to TRBJ2-7, with 7 bases matching TRBD2. The CDR3 covers 16 residues. After removal of 2 bases from V and 3 bases from J, the junction contained 10 bases not matched to a gene. Germline CDR1 is SEHNR and CDR2 is FQNEAQ (reference sequence). CDR3 amino acids: CASSLYSLAVRYEQYF. For the CDR3, the DNA is TGTGCCAGCAGCTTATATTCCCTAGCGGTGCGCTACGAGCAGTACTTC.

The chain joins TRBV4-1 to TRBJ2-1; D possibly corresponds to TRBD1 (6 bases). Trimming took off 0 bases at V and 0 bases at J, with 6 bases between the two ends. The CDR3 runs to 15 residues. The germline gives CDR1 MGHRA, CDR2 YSYEKL. The DNA of the CDR3 is TGCGCCAGCAGCCAAGACAGGGGCTCCTACAATGAGCAGTTCTTC. Its translation: CASSQDRGSYNEQFF.

This rearrangement joins TRBV9 to TRBJ2-1; D may be TRBD2 (6 bases). The ends were cut back, 3 bases at V and 2 bases at J, with 15 bases in the middle. Germline V gives CDR1 SGDLS, CDR2 YYNGEE. The CDR3 length is 16 residues. CDR3 bases: TGTGCCAGCAGCGAACCGGGACTTTCCACCTACAATGAGCAGTTCTTC. It specifies CASSEPGLSTYNEQFF.

The chain joins TRBV13 to TRBJ2-2; D gene uncertain. There are 13 residues in the CDR3. Germline V gene sequence: CDR1 PRHDT, CDR2 FYEKMQ (reference sequence). Trimming left V 2 bases short and J 4 bases short, with 5 bases between. CDR3 amino acids: CASSLRFTGELFF. The CDR3 DNA reads TGTGCCAGCAGCTTACGGTTCACCGGGGAGCTGTTTTTT.